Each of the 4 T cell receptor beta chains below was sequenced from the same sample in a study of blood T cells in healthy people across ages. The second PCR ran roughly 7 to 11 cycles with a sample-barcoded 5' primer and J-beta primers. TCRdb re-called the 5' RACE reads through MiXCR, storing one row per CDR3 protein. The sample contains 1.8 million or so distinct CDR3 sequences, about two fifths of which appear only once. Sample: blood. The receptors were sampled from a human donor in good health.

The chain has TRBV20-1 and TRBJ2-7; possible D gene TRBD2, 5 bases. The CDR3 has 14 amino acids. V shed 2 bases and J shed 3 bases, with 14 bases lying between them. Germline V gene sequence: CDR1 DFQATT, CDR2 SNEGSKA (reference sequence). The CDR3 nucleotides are TGCAGTGCTAGATCGGGGATCCTCGACTACGAGCAGTACTTC. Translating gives CSARSGILDYEQYF.

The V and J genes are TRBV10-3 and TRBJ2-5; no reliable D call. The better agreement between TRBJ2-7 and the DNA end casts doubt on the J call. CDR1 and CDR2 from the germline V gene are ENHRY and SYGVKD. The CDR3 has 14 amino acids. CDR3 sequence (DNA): TGTGCCATCAGTGAGTCTATGGTTAAGGTCGAGCAGTACTTC. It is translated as CAISESMVKVEQYF.

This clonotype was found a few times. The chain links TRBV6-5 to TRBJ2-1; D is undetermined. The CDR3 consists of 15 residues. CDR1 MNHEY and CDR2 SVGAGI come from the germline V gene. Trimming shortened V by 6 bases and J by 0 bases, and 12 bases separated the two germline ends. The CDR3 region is CASRGSLSSYNEQFF. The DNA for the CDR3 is TGTGCCAGCAGGGGGTCATTAAGCTCCTACAATGAGCAGTTCTTC.

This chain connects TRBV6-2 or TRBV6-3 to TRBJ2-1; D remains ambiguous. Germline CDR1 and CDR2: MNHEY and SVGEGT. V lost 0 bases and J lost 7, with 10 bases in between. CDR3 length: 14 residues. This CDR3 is CASSYSLRLNEQFF. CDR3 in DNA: TGTGCCAGCAGTTACTCGTTACGACTTAATGAGCAGTTCTTC.